One T cell receptor (beta chain) is described in this entry. Enrolled ophthalmopathy patients presented with a Clinical Activity Score of at least 3, a NOSPECS grade of at least 4, and disease duration under 3 months. Amplification targeted TCR beta CDR3 regions from RNA transcripts. Using the HTBI primer set, a first-round RT-PCR was run on the TCR CDR3. Via MiXCR, TCRdb re-called the multiplex PCR reads, giving one row per CDR3 protein. This table holds a few hundred thousand distinct CDR3 sequences, roughly an eighth found once. The data belong to a study of T cells in Graves' hyperthyroidism and ophthalmopathy. The receptor was isolated from a middle-aged woman with Graves' ophthalmopathy. The sample consisted of blood.

In DNA form, the CDR3 reads TGTGCCAGCAGTTCACAGCGGGGGGGCCAGGAGACCCAGTACTTC. This translates into CASSSQRGGQETQYF. The rearrangement uses TRBV12-3 or TRBV12-4 and TRBJ2-5; 10 bases align to TRBD2. The CDR3 length is 15 residues. V lost 4 bases, J lost 5 bases, and 7 bases stayed unmatched.